This entry lists 17 T cell receptor beta chains sequenced from one sample in a study of Graves' ophthalmopathy and Graves' hyperthyroidism. RNA transcripts provided the template for amplifying TCR beta CDR3 regions. RT-PCR was first run with HTBI primers, then multiplex PCR in a second round. TCRdb fed the multiplex PCR reads into MiXCR, producing one record per CDR3 protein. This table holds just over 600,000 distinct CDR3 sequences, around a fifth found once. The specimen sequenced was peripheral blood. The receptors come from a woman under 30 with stable Graves' hyperthyroidism. Some clones in this sample may be carry-over from other donors' samples.

This clonotype was seen many times. This chain connects TRBV6-5 to TRBJ2-2; maybe TRBD1 (6 bases). V lost 10 bases, J lost 7 bases, and 22 bases lay in between. The CDR3 runs 15 residues. CDR1 is MNHEY and CDR2 is SVGAGI in the germline V gene. CDR3 in DNA: TGTGCCACCCAACTCGGGACGCAAGGGGGCGGGGAGCTGTTTTTT. This encodes CATQLGTQGGGELFF.

This clonotype was observed a few times. The V call is TRBV6-1, the J call TRBJ2-2; 11 bases fit TRBD2. This CDR3 spans 16 amino acids. Trimming removed 6 bases from V and 5 bases from J; junction bases left unmatched: 8. Germline values: CDR1 MNHNS, CDR2 SASEGT. CDR3 in amino acids: CASSPNSGGGTGELFF. The CDR3 bases are TGTGCCAGCAGCCCCAATAGCGGGGGGGGTACCGGGGAGCTGTTTTTT.

This clonotype was found many times. This sequence joins TRBV6-1 and TRBJ1-6, with D maybe TRBD1 (5 bases). The germline V gene encodes CDR1 MNHNS and CDR2 SASEGT. This CDR3 region has 13 residues. The V end was cut by 4 bases, the J end by 13 bases, with 14 bases between. CDR3 in DNA: TGTGCCAGCAGTGCCATGAGGGACTGGCCCCTCCACTTT. Translated, it gives CASSAMRDWPLHF.

This clonotype appeared many times. The rearrangement links TRBV6-1 to TRBJ1-1; no clear D. Germline CDR1 reads MNHNS; CDR2 reads SASEGT. V gave up 4 bases and J gave up 3 bases, with 15 bases separating them. The CDR3 runs 15 residues. In nucleotides, the CDR3 is TGTGCCAGCAGTGGAATTGGTGCGGATTACACTGAAGCTTTCTTT. Encoded protein: CASSGIGADYTEAFF.

To note about this clonotype: One base away lies a much larger clone, so this may be a sequencing read error. A read error is likely, as this CDR3 ends without the conserved phenylalanine or tryptophan. The chain employs TRBV20-1 and TRBJ1-2, with D maybe TRBD1 (6 bases). Germline V lookup: CDR1 DFQATT, CDR2 SNEGSKA (reference sequence). Trimming removed 5 bases from V and 4 bases from J, with 14 bases in between. This CDR3 has 13 residues. This chain's CDR3 is CSAPRGLGYGYTY. The CDR3 nucleotides are TGCAGTGCTCCCAGGGGTCTGGGCTATGGCTACACCTAC.

The genes are TRBV20-1 and TRBJ2-2, with D uncertain. Looked up from germline, CDR1 is DFQATT and CDR2 is SNEGSKA (reference sequence). The length of the CDR3 is 13 residues. Trimming pared 2 bases from V and 3 bases from J, leaving 7 bases between. As DNA, the CDR3 is TGCAGTGCTAGACGTGGAGACACCGGGGAGCTGTTTTTT. Translated, it gives CSARRGDTGELFF.

This clonotype is medium-sized in the sample. The chain combines TRBV6-5 with TRBJ1-1, with TRBD1 matching 7 bases. The CDR3 length is 15 residues. V was pared by 5 bases and J by 0 bases, with 6 bases of the junction left unmatched. The germline CDR1 and CDR2 sequences are MNHEY and SVGAGI. The CDR3 DNA reads as TGTGCCAGCAGTCCCTGGGACAGTTTGAACACTGAAGCTTTCTTT. Translated: CASSPWDSLNTEAFF.

This clonotype turned up a few times. The J gene is TRBJ1-1, the V gene TRBV5-6, with D uncertain. V gave up 0 bases and J gave up 4 bases, with 10 bases separating them. The CDR3 is made up of 14 amino acids. CDR1 and CDR2 from the germline V gene are SGHDT and YYEEEE. CDR3: CASSLVREITEAFF. The CDR3 DNA follows: TGTGCCAGCAGCTTGGTAAGGGAAATCACTGAAGCTTTCTTT.

In its sample, this clonotype was seen many times. V usage is TRBV7-2 and J usage is TRBJ2-7, with TRBD2 matching 8 bases. CDR1 is SGHTA and CDR2 is FQGNSA in the germline V gene. J lost 0 bases, V lost 0 bases, and 4 bases had no gene match. The CDR3 is made up of 16 amino acids. CDR3 DNA: TGTGCCAGCAGCTTAGCTGCGGGGGGAAACTCCTACGAGCAGTACTTC. Amino acids: CASSLAAGGNSYEQYF.

Many counts were recorded for this clonotype. The chain combines TRBV6-1 with TRBJ1-2; the D gene is possibly TRBD1 (5 bases). V dropped 3 bases and J dropped 4 bases, with 15 bases sitting between them. Germline V gene sequence: CDR1 MNHNS, CDR2 SASEGT. The CDR3 has 15 amino acids. The CDR3 bases are TGTGCCAGCAGTGAGGAAAGGGGCGCGGGCTATGGCTACACCTTC. It codes for CASSEERGAGYGYTF.

This clonotype appeared a few times. CDR3 nucleotides: TGTGCCAGCGCCGGTTGGGGTGATAATTTTAGCAATCAGCCCCAGCATTTT. Protein sequence: CASAGWGDNFSNQPQHF. The rearrangement links TRBV28 to TRBJ1-5, with no clear D. Germline loops: CDR1 MDHEN, CDR2 SYDVKM. Trimming cost V 8 bases and J 0 bases, with 20 bases left between them. The length of the CDR3 is 17 residues.

This CDR3 is CASSVGAGTEQYF. The CDR3 region has the DNA TGCGCCAGCAGCGTCGGGGCAGGGACCGAGCAGTACTTC. The V and J genes are TRBV5-1 and TRBJ2-7; D tentatively fits TRBD1 or TRBD2 (5 bases each). Germline V lookup: CDR1 SGHRS, CDR2 YFSETQ. The CDR3 length is 13 residues. V dropped 4 bases and J dropped 6 bases, with 14 bases sitting between them.

This clonotype was seen at least ten times. The chain's CDR3 is CASRTTGSQNTEAFF. CDR3 in DNA: TGTGCCAGCAGGACTACCGGGTCCCAGAACACTGAAGCTTTCTTT. The chain carries TRBV6-1 and TRBJ1-1; D gene unclear. The CDR3 has 15 residues. Germline-derived CDR1 and CDR2 are MNHNS and SASEGT. The germline V and J ends were trimmed by 6 bases and 1 base, with 15 bases remaining between them.

This clonotype was found many times. This chain connects TRBV6-6 to TRBJ1-1; TRBD1 agrees at 7 bases. The CDR3 runs to 16 residues. Germline CDR1 reads MNHNY; CDR2 reads SVGAGI (reference sequence). With V trimmed by 6 bases and J by 0 bases, 10 bases remained unmatched. Here the CDR3 DNA reads TGTGCCAGCAGGCCGGGACAGCCTGTCATGAACACTGAAGCTTTCTTT. Protein: CASRPGQPVMNTEAFF.

The chain is built from TRBV27 and TRBJ1-5, with 8 nucleotides matching TRBD1. This CDR3 is built from 19 residues. The trim removed 5 bases at V and 0 bases at J, leaving 15 bases unmatched. CDR1 MNHEY and CDR2 SMNVEV come from the germline V gene (reference sequence). CDR3 in DNA: TGTGCCAGCAGTCCCGGTTGGCAGGGGGCCCGGTATAGCAATCAGCCCCAGCATTTT. It is translated as CASSPGWQGARYSNQPQHF.

There are a few counts of this clonotype. DNA of the CDR3: TGTGCCAGCAGTCACTGGGACAGGGGTCCCTACGAGCAGTACTTC. Encoded protein: CASSHWDRGPYEQYF. The chain employs TRBV12-3 or TRBV12-4 and TRBJ2-7; 10 nucleotides align to TRBD1. The J segment lost 2 bases and the V segment lost 5 bases, leaving 6 bases of the junction unmatched. CDR3 length equals 15 residues.

This clonotype has only a few counts. One junction end disagrees with the germline gene, perhaps due to a read error. The rearrangement uses TRBV29-1 and TRBJ2-5; a weak D match, TRBD1 (7 bases). The CDR3 consists of 16 residues. The germline CDR1 and CDR2 sequences are SQVTM and ANQGSEA. CDR3 sequence: CSVEDRAGQPQETKYF. CDR3 sequence (DNA): TGCAGCGTTGAAGATCGGGCGGGACAGCCACAAGAGACCAAGTACTTC.